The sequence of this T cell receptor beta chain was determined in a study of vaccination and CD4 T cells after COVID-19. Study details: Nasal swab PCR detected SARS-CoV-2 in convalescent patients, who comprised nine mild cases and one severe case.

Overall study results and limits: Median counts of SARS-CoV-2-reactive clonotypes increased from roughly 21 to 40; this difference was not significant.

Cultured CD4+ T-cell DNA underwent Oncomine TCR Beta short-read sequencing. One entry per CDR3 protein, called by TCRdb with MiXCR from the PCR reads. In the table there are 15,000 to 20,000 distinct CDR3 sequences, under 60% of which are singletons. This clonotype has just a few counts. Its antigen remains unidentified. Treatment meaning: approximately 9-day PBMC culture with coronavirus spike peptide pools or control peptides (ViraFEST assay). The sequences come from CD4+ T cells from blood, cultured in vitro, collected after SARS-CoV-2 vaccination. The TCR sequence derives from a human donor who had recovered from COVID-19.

CDR3 residues: CASSPRGRAETQYF. As DNA, the CDR3 is TGTGCCAGCAGCCCCCGAGGCAGGGCGGAGACCCAGTACTTC. The V and J genes are TRBV7-6 and TRBJ2-5; tentative D call: TRBD1 (5 bases). CDR3 size: 14 residues. Trimming shortened V by 5 bases and J by 5 bases, and 15 bases separated the two germline ends. The germline gives CDR1 SGHVS, CDR2 FNYEAQ. The full variable domain, completed using reference TRBV7-6 and TRBJ2-5, is GAGVSQSPRYKVTKRGQDVALRCDPISGHVSLYWYRQALGQGPEFLTYFNYEAQQDKSGLPNDRFSAERPEGSISTLTIQRTEQRDSAMYRCASSPRGRAETQYFGPGTRLLVL.